What follows is one T cell receptor beta chain and its context. The sample is drawn from a study of control samples from healthy donors and cancer patients. Sequencing used immunoSEQ multiplex PCR; TCRdb keeps in-frame clones, though not all of them. This sample has some 120,000 clones; about 93% occur once, and the top ten carry roughly 2.7%. This receptor was taken from a man aged 25-45 years in good health. Source material: blood.

CDR3 amino acids: CASRQGLAFYNEQFF. CDR3 coding DNA: TGCGCCAGCAGGCAGGGACTAGCGTTCTACAATGAGCAGTTCTTC. The rearrangement uses TRBV5-1 and TRBJ2-1; 10 positions match TRBD2. Trimming cost V 5 bases and J 3 bases; bases outside gene matches: 5. Germline CDR1 and CDR2: SGHRS and YFSETQ. CDR3 size: 15 residues. Filled out from reference TRBV5-1 and TRBJ2-1, the complete variable domain reads KAGVTQTPRYLIKTRGQQVTLSCSPISGHRSVSWYQQTPGQGLQFLFEYFSETQRNKGNFPGRFSGRQFSNSRSEMNVSTLELGDSALYLCASRQGLAFYNEQFFGPGTRLTVL.